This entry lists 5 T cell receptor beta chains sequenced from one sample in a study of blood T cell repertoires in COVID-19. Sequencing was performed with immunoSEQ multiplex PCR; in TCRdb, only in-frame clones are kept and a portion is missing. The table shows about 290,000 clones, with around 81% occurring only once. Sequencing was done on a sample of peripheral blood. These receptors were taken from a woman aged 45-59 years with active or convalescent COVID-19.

The CDR3 region has the DNA TGTGCCAGCAGTTCCCGGACTAGCGGGAGAGCTACGCAGTATTTT. Translated, it gives CASSSRTSGRATQYF. The V call is TRBV27, the J call TRBJ2-3; TRBD2 aligns across 13 bases. Germline CDR1 reads MNHEY; CDR2 reads SMNVEV (reference sequence). The V gene end was trimmed by 4 bases and the J gene end by 8 bases; junction bases not matched to a gene: 6. The CDR3 extends over 15 amino acids.

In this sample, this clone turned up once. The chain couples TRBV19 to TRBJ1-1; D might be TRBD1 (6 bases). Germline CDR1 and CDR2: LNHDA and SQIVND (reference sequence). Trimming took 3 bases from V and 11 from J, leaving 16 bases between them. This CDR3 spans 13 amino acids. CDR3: CASSIRRGETAFF. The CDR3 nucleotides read TGTGCCAGTAGTATTCGCAGGGGCGAAACGGCTTTCTTT.

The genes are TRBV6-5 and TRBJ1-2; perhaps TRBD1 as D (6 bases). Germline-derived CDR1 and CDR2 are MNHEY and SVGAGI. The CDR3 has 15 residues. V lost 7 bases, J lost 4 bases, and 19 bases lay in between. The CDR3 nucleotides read TGTGCCAGCACCATGGGGCGTGGGGGCGCCTATGGCTACACCTTC. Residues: CASTMGRGGAYGYTF.

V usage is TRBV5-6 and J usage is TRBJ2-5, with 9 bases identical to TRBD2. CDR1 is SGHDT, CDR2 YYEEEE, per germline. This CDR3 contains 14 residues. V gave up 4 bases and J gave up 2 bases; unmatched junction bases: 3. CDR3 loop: CASSLTSGQETQYF. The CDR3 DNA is TGTGCCAGCAGCCTGACTAGCGGACAAGAGACCCAGTACTTC.

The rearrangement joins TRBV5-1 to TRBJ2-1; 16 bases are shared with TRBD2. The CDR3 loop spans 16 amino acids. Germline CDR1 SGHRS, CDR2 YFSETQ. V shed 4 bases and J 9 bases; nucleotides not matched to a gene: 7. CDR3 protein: CASSTGLAGGGSEQFF. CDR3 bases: TGCGCCAGCAGCACGGGACTAGCGGGAGGGGGTAGTGAGCAGTTCTTC.